Listed here are 5 T cell receptor beta chains from one sample, sequenced in a study of CD8+ T cells in alopecia areata. The authors extracted RNA and reverse transcribed it into cDNA as the sequencing template. Profiled with immunoSEQ multiplex PCR; TCRdb holds only in-frame clones, not every one. The sample has around 160,000 clones, around 86% seen once. Sequencing was performed on CD8+ T cells sorted from blood, taken at week 0. The receptors come from a human donor with alopecia areata.

J is TRBJ1-5 and V is TRBV2, with a weak D call TRBD1 (5 bases). CDR1 is SNHLY and CDR2 is FYNNEI in the germline V gene. Trimming left V 1 base short and J 1 base short, with 8 bases between. The CDR3 spans 15 residues. CDR3 residues: CASSEVAGSNQPQHF. Written as DNA, the CDR3 is TGTGCCAGCAGTGAAGTGGCAGGGAGCAATCAGCCCCAGCATTTT.

V gene TRBV29-1 combines with J gene TRBJ2-1, with a possible D match to TRBD1 (6 bases). Germline CDR1 is SQVTM and CDR2 is ANQGSEA. This CDR3 is 12 amino acids long. V was trimmed by 1 base and J by 6 bases, leaving 7 bases between them. The CDR3 loop reads CSVEGGGNEQFF. The CDR3 nucleotides are TGCAGCGTTGAAGGAGGGGGCAATGAGCAGTTCTTC.

This clone was seen a few times. This chain joins TRBV6-4 and TRBJ2-3, with 7 positions matching TRBD2. Germline values: CDR1 MRHNA, CDR2 SNTAGT. This CDR3 has 14 amino acids. With 2 bases clipped from V and 2 bases from J, the junction kept 1 base outside the gene matches. The CDR3 DNA sequence: TGTGCCAGCAGTGACGGGAGGGCCACAGATACGCAGTATTTT. Encoded protein: CASSDGRATDTQYF.

The rearrangement uses TRBV2 and TRBJ2-1, with D uncertain. The CDR3 is made up of 11 amino acids. V shed 6 bases and J shed 7 bases, with 7 bases lying between them. Per the germline V gene, CDR1 is SNHLY and CDR2 is FYNNEI. The CDR3 DNA sequence: TGTGCCAGCAGCATATTGAATGAGCAGTTCTTC. This translates into CASSILNEQFF.

The chain carries TRBV30 and TRBJ2-5; D may be TRBD2 (6 bases). Per germline, CDR1 GTSNPN and CDR2 SVGIG (reference sequence). V was shortened by 2 bases and J by 4 bases, with 14 bases between the two germline ends. The CDR3 loop spans 14 amino acids. The CDR3 protein is CAWSPGEDRETQYF. The CDR3 coding sequence is TGTGCCTGGAGTCCGGGGGAGGATCGAGAGACCCAGTACTTC.